The rows below give T cell receptor beta chains drawn from one sample of a study of CD8+ T cells in alopecia areata. Some clones are missing from TCRdb's copy, which holds only in-frame ones; the method was immunoSEQ multiplex PCR. The table lists about 160,000 clones, just over 65% of them singletons. Sequenced here: CD4+ T cells sorted from blood, sampled at week 4, from a patient treated with tofacitinib. These receptors came from a human donor with alopecia areata. The CDR3 runs from the conserved cysteine through the conserved F or W. A D gene is named only where the DNA matches it firmly. Rows may omit the clone size; those that give it use once, few, many or a size class.

TRBV25-1	-	-	TRBJ1-1	TGTGCCAGCAGTGATGTCCACAACACTGAAGCTTTCTTT	CASSDVHNTEAFF
TRBV2	-	-	TRBJ1-5	TGTGCCAGCAGAAGGGACATCCTACAGCCCCAGCATTTT	CASRRDILQPQHF
TRBV5-4	-	-	TRBJ1-4	TGTGCCAGCAGCCGCCCTAATGAAAAACTGTTTTTT	CASSRPNEKLFF
TRBV4-1	-	-	TRBJ1-5	TGCGCCAGCAGCCAAATCCGGGACTCAGGCCAGCCCCAGCATTTT	CASSQIRDSGQPQHF
TRBV30	TRBD1	once	TRBJ1-5	TGTGCCTGGAGCGGACAGGGTGGGCAGCCCCAGCATTTT	CAWSGQGGQPQHF
TRBV29-1	-	-	TRBJ2-5	TGCAGCGTTGCGGGCCTTATTCAAGAGACCCAGTACTTC	CSVAGLIQETQYF
TRBV30	-	few	TRBJ1-1	TGTGCCTGGAGTGAGTTGTTGAACACTGAAGCTTTCTTT	CAWSELLNTEAFF
TRBV11-2	-	few	TRBJ2-5	TGTGCCAGCAGCTTAGTTGGATGGGACCAAGAGGAGACCCAGTACTTC	CASSLVGWDQEETQYF
TRBV5-6	-	few	TRBJ2-5	TGTGCCAGCAGCTTTTTCAAGACCCTGGGAGAGACCCAGTACTTC	CASSFFKTLGETQYF
TRBV4-3	-	-	TRBJ1-6	TGCGCCAGCAGCCAAGAAGGGGATCGTTCACCCCTCCACTTT	CASSQEGDRSPLHF
TRBV29-1	-	-	TRBJ2-7	TGCAGCGTCCGTCTTAGTAACCACCACAGGGAGCAGTACTTC	CSVRLSNHHREQYF
TRBV30	-	once	TRBJ2-7	TGTGCCTGGAGTGTTTCAGGGTACGAGCAGTACTTC	CAWSVSGYEQYF
TRBV5-1	-	-	TRBJ2-2	TGCGCCAGCAGACCGGGGGAGGCCGGGGAGCTGTTTTTT	CASRPGEAGELFF
TRBV6-5	TRBD1	-	TRBJ1-1	TGTGCCAGCAGCCCAAGACAGGGGCTCACTGAAGCTTTCTTT	CASSPRQGLTEAFF
TRBV29-1	-	-	TRBJ1-5	TGCAGCGTTAGGTCAGGGCTAGGCAATCAGCCCCAGCATTTT	CSVRSGLGNQPQHF
TRBV27	-	-	TRBJ2-6	TGTGCCAGCAGTCCCACGGTATCCGGGGCTGGGGCCAACGTCCTGACTTTC	CASSPTVSGAGANVLTF
TRBV4-2	-	-	TRBJ1-2	TGTGCCAGCAGCCAAGATTTATCAAATATCTATGGCTACACCTTC	CASSQDLSNIYGYTF
TRBV29-1	-	few	TRBJ1-1	TGCAGCGTTGAAACGGTCATGAACACTGAAGCTTTCTTT	CSVETVMNTEAFF
TRBV6-1	-	few	TRBJ1-6	TGTGCCAGCAGTGAGTACACTACCACCAATTCACCCCTCCACTTT	CASSEYTTTNSPLHF
TRBV29-1	-	-	TRBJ2-3	TGCAGCGTTGAAGGCCCCGCCGGAGATACGCAGTATTTT	CSVEGPAGDTQYF
TRBV5-1	-	-	TRBJ1-2	TGCGCCAGCAGCTTACCCGGGAATGGCTATGGCTACACCTTC	CASSLPGNGYGYTF
TRBV5-4	-	-	TRBJ2-7	TGTGCCAGCAGCTGGCGTCAGGGTGGAGAGCAGTACTTC	CASSWRQGGEQYF
TRBV18	-	few	TRBJ1-2	TGTGCCAGCTCACATCAACCACATAGGGGAAGCTATGGCTACACCTTC	CASSHQPHRGSYGYTF
TRBV30	-	-	TRBJ2-5	TGTGCCTGGAGTGTGTGGACGGAGACCCAGTACTTC	CAWSVWTETQYF
TRBV29-1	-	-	TRBJ1-1	TGCAGCGCACAGAGGACCGTGAAGAACACTGAAGCTTTCTTT	CSAQRTVKNTEAFF
TRBV5-1	-	-	TRBJ1-1	TGCGCCAGCAGCTTGGCCTTAGCAAGTTCTAAAGGGGAAGCTTTCTTT	CASSLALASSKGEAFF
TRBV5-6	-	-	TRBJ2-7	TGTGCCAGCAGCTTGAGACTGCAAACCTACGAGCAGTACTTC	CASSLRLQTYEQYF
TRBV15	-	few	TRBJ2-6	TGTGCCACCAGCAGGACGGCTGGGGCCAACGTCCTGACTTTC	CATSRTAGANVLTF
TRBV9	TRBD1	few	TRBJ1-5	TGTGCCAGCAGCGGGGTGTTAGGGGGCTGTCAGCCCCAGCATTTT	CASSGVLGGCQPQHF
TRBV5-1	TRBD1	-	TRBJ2-7	TGCGCCAGCAGCGGGCAGGGGGCTTACGAGCAGTACTTC	CASSGQGAYEQYF
TRBV7-6	-	-	TRBJ2-5	TGTGCCAGCAGCCCAAGAATTTTTGCGACCCAGTACTTC	CASSPRIFATQYF
TRBV28	-	-	TRBJ1-2	TGTGCCAGCAGTTTATTACAGGAGTTCTATGGCTACACCTTC	CASSLLQEFYGYTF
TRBV7-9	-	-	TRBJ1-6	TGTGCCAGCAGCTCTGACAGGCAGTTGTCACCCCTCCACTTT	CASSSDRQLSPLHF
TRBV29-1	TRBD1	-	TRBJ2-3	TGCAGCGTTGGGGACAGGGTCGGCACAGATACGCAGTATTTT	CSVGDRVGTDTQYF
TRBV30	TRBD1	-	TRBJ2-2	TGTGCCTGGAGTGTAGGGGACAGGAACACCGGGGAGCTGTTTTTT	CAWSVGDRNTGELFF
TRBV7-9	-	-	TRBJ2-2	TGTGCCAGCAGCCCCAGGGACCGGCACACCGGGGAGCTGTTTTTT	CASSPRDRHTGELFF
TRBV29-1	-	-	TRBJ1-5	TGCAGCGTTGCAGGGATAGGAGGCAATCAGCCCCAGCATTTT	CSVAGIGGNQPQHF
TRBV20-1	-	-	TRBJ1-4	TGCAGTGCTAGTCCTAATGAAAAACTGTTTTTT	CSASPNEKLFF
TRBV11-2	-	-	TRBJ2-3	TGTGCCAGCATTCGTTTAAGCACAGATACGCAGTATTTT	CASIRLSTDTQYF
TRBV4-1	-	-	TRBJ2-2	TGCGCCAGCAGCCAAGAAGGGTCCAACACCGGGGAGCTGTTTTTT	CASSQEGSNTGELFF
TRBV7-9	-	few	TRBJ1-1	TGTGCCAGCGAGATGAACACTGAAGCTTTCTTT	CASEMNTEAFF
TRBV2	-	-	TRBJ2-7	TGTGCCAGCAGTGTGTTCGGGAATTCCTACGAGCAGTACTTC	CASSVFGNSYEQYF
TRBV25-1	TRBD1	few	TRBJ2-5	TGTGCCAGCAGCGACCGGCAGGGGGCGGGAGAGACCCAGTACTTC	CASSDRQGAGETQYF
TRBV14	-	-	TRBJ2-5	TGTGCCAGCAGCCTCGAGCAAGAGACCCAGTACTTC	CASSLEQETQYF
TRBV2	TRBD1	once	TRBJ2-7	TGTGCCAGCACAGAGCAGGGGGCTTTCTACGAGCAGTACTTC	CASTEQGAFYEQYF
TRBV5-1	-	few	TRBJ2-4	TGCGCCAGCAGCCTATACCATATCCTATGCAAAAACATTCAGTACTTC	CASSLYHILCKNIQYF
TRBV15	TRBD1	-	TRBJ1-6	TGTGCCACCAGCAGAGACCAGGGGGTAATTAATTCACCCCTCCACTTT	CATSRDQGVINSPLHF
TRBV30	-	once	TRBJ1-1	TGTGCCTGGACCCTCGGACTCGTGAACACTGAAGCTTTCTTT	CAWTLGLVNTEAFF
TRBV5-1	TRBD1	-	TRBJ2-7	TGCGCCAGCAGCTTGGACAGGGGGCGCAACGAGCAGTACTTC	CASSLDRGRNEQYF
TRBV29-1	TRBD1	-	TRBJ1-2	TGCAGCGTTGATGACAGGGCCCCCTACACCTTC	CSVDDRAPYTF
TRBV11-2	-	-	TRBJ2-7	TGTGCCAGCAGCTTAGAGGCCGAGTCCCCCTACGAGCAGTACTTC	CASSLEAESPYEQYF
TRBV30	-	-	TRBJ1-4	TGTGCCTGGAGTCTAGGGTTCAGGGCGGGGGAAAAACTGTTTTTT	CAWSLGFRAGEKLFF
TRBV5-6	TRBD1	-	TRBJ1-5	TGTGCCAGTTGGGACAGAAGAACAGATACGCAGCATTTT	CASWDRRTDTQHF
TRBV27	-	once	TRBJ2-7	TGTGCCAGCAGTATCAGGGAAACGGGGCCTTACGAGCAGTACTTC	CASSIRETGPYEQYF
TRBV14	-	-	TRBJ1-2	TGTGCCAGCAGCCCTGGGACCTATGGCTACACCTTC	CASSPGTYGYTF
TRBV18	-	-	TRBJ1-2	TGTGCCAGCTCACCACCGAACTATGGCTACACCTTC	CASSPPNYGYTF
TRBV30	-	-	TRBJ2-1	TGTGCCTGGACCACGGGCCGGAATGAGCAGTTCTTC	CAWTTGRNEQFF
TRBV7-8	-	few	TRBJ1-1	TGTGCCAGCAGCTCCGCTGGAGCAGGGGAAGGTGAAGCTTTCTTT	CASSSAGAGEGEAFF